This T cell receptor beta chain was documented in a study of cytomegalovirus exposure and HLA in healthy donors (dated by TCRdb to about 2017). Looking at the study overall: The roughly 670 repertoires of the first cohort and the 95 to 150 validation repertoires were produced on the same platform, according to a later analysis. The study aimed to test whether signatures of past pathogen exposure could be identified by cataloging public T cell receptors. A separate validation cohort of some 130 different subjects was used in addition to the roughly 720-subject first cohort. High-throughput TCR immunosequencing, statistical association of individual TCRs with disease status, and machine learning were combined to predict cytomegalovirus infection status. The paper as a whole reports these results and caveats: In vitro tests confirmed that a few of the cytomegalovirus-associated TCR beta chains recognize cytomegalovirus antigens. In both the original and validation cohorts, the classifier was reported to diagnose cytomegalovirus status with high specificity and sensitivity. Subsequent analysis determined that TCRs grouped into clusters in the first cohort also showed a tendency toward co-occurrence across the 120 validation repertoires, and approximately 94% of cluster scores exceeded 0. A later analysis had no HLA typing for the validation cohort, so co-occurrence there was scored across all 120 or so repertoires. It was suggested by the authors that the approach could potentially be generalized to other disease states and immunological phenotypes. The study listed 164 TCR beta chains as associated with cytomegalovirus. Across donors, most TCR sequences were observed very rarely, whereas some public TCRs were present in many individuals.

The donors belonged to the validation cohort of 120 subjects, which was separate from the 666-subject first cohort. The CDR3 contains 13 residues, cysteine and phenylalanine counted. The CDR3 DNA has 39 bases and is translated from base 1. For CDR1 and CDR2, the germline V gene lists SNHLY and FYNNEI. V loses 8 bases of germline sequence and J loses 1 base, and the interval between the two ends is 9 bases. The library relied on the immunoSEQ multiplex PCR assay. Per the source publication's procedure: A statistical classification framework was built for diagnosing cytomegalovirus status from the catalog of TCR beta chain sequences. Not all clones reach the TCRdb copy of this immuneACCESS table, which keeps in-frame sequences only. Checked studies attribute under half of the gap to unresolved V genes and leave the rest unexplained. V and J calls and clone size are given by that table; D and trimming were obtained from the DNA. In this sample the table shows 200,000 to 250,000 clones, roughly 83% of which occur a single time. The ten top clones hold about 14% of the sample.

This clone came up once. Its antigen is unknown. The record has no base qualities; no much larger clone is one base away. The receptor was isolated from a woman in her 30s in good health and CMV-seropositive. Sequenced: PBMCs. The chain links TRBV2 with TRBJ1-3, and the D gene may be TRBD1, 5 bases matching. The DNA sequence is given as TGTGCCAGCTCTGGGGGATCTGGAAACACCATATATTTT. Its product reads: CASSGGSGNTIYF.